Below, 8 T cell receptor beta chains from the same sample are listed, as sequenced in a study of regulatory T cells in long-lasting Graves disease. The time point here: newly diagnosed GD, antithyroid drugs for less than 3 months. TCR sequences were obtained from RNA taken from PBMCs. Both iRepertoire HTBI primers and Arm-PCR of CDR3 regions were used to build the TCR beta libraries. TCRdb analysed the multiplex PCR reads with MiXCR anew, one entry per CDR3 protein. The table records some 400,000 distinct CDR3 sequences, around 14% of them present only once. This sample also appeared in a second study, on T cells in Graves' hyperthyroidism and ophthalmopathy.

Specimen: peripheral blood mononuclear cells (PBMCs), collected at new diagnosis, from a patient treated with antithyroid drugs. These receptors all come from a woman younger than 45 with Graves disease.

The V and J genes are TRBV28 and TRBJ2-4; 11 bases fit TRBD2. The CDR3 is 17 amino acids. With V trimmed by 6 bases and J by 0 bases, 7 bases remained unmatched. The germline gives CDR1 MDHEN, CDR2 SYDVKM. The CDR3 DNA follows: TGTGCCAGCAGCGCCACTAGCGGGAGTGTAGCCAAAAACATTCAGTACTTC. Translation: CASSATSGSVAKNIQYF.

This clonotype was picked up a small number of times. The chain combines TRBV7-9 with TRBJ2-2; D possibly corresponds to TRBD1 (5 bases). Germline CDR1 is SEHNR and CDR2 is FQNEAQ (reference sequence). This CDR3 spans 15 amino acids. V lost 2 bases and J lost 1, with 8 bases in between. Written as DNA, the CDR3 is TGTGCCAGCAGCTTAATTAGGGGGAACACCGGGGAGCTGTTTTTT. This encodes CASSLIRGNTGELFF.

This clonotype was picked up many times. The rearrangement links TRBV14 to TRBJ2-1, with 11 bases matching TRBD2. Germline trimming cut 1 base from V and 8 bases from J; bases unmatched to any gene: 7. The germline V gene encodes CDR1 SGHDN and CDR2 FVKESK. The CDR3 covers 16 residues. The CDR3 region is CASSQGGTSGLHEQFF. As DNA, the CDR3 is TGTGCCAGCAGCCAAGGAGGGACTAGCGGCCTACATGAGCAGTTCTTC.

Ten or more counts support this clonotype. The rearrangement links TRBV7-9 to TRBJ1-1, with D uncertain. V lost 1 base, J lost 0 bases, and 6 bases lay in between. CDR1 and CDR2 from the germline V gene are SEHNR and FQNEAQ (reference sequence). The CDR3 is 14 amino acids. CDR3 sequence reads: CASSLEQMNTEAFF. The CDR3 DNA reads as TGTGCCAGCAGCTTAGAACAAATGAACACTGAAGCTTTCTTT.

This clonotype occurred many times. The V gene is TRBV20-1, the J gene TRBJ2-1; 9 bases fit TRBD1. Germline CDR1 reads DFQATT; CDR2 reads SNEGSKA (reference sequence). The CDR3 length is 15 residues. The trim removed 5 bases at V and 7 bases at J, leaving 12 bases unmatched. Here the CDR3 reads CSADGLDRGWNEQFF. CDR3 sequence (DNA): TGCAGTGCTGACGGCCTGGACAGGGGTTGGAATGAGCAGTTCTTC.

V usage is TRBV7-6 and J usage is TRBJ2-7; 10 nucleotides align to TRBD2. Per germline, CDR1 SGHVS and CDR2 FNYEAQ. The trim removed 1 base at V and 6 bases at J, leaving 21 bases unmatched. This CDR3 region has 20 residues. The CDR3 region has the DNA TGTGCCAGCAGCTTAGAGGGATCTCTGACTAGCGGGCACCCTGGGGGCGAGCAGTACTTC. Translating gives CASSLEGSLTSGHPGGEQYF.

This rearrangement joins TRBV6-1 to TRBJ1-2; D unclear. Germline V gene data show CDR1 as MNHNS and CDR2 as SASEGT. The CDR3 contains 13 residues. V was shortened by 6 bases and J by 4 bases, with 12 bases between the two germline ends. CDR3 bases: TGTGCCAGCAGCATCGACGTTAGCTATGGCTACACCTTC. Residues: CASSIDVSYGYTF.

The rearrangement joins TRBV24-1 to TRBJ2-7; no reliable D call. The CDR3 has 14 residues. Between the trimmed V and J ends, which lost 0 bases and 3 bases, there was a span of 8 bases. The V gene's germline CDR1 is KGHDR and CDR2 SFDVKD. The CDR3 protein is CATSDLRFGYEQYF. The CDR3 bases are TGTGCCACCAGTGATTTGAGGTTCGGCTACGAGCAGTACTTC.